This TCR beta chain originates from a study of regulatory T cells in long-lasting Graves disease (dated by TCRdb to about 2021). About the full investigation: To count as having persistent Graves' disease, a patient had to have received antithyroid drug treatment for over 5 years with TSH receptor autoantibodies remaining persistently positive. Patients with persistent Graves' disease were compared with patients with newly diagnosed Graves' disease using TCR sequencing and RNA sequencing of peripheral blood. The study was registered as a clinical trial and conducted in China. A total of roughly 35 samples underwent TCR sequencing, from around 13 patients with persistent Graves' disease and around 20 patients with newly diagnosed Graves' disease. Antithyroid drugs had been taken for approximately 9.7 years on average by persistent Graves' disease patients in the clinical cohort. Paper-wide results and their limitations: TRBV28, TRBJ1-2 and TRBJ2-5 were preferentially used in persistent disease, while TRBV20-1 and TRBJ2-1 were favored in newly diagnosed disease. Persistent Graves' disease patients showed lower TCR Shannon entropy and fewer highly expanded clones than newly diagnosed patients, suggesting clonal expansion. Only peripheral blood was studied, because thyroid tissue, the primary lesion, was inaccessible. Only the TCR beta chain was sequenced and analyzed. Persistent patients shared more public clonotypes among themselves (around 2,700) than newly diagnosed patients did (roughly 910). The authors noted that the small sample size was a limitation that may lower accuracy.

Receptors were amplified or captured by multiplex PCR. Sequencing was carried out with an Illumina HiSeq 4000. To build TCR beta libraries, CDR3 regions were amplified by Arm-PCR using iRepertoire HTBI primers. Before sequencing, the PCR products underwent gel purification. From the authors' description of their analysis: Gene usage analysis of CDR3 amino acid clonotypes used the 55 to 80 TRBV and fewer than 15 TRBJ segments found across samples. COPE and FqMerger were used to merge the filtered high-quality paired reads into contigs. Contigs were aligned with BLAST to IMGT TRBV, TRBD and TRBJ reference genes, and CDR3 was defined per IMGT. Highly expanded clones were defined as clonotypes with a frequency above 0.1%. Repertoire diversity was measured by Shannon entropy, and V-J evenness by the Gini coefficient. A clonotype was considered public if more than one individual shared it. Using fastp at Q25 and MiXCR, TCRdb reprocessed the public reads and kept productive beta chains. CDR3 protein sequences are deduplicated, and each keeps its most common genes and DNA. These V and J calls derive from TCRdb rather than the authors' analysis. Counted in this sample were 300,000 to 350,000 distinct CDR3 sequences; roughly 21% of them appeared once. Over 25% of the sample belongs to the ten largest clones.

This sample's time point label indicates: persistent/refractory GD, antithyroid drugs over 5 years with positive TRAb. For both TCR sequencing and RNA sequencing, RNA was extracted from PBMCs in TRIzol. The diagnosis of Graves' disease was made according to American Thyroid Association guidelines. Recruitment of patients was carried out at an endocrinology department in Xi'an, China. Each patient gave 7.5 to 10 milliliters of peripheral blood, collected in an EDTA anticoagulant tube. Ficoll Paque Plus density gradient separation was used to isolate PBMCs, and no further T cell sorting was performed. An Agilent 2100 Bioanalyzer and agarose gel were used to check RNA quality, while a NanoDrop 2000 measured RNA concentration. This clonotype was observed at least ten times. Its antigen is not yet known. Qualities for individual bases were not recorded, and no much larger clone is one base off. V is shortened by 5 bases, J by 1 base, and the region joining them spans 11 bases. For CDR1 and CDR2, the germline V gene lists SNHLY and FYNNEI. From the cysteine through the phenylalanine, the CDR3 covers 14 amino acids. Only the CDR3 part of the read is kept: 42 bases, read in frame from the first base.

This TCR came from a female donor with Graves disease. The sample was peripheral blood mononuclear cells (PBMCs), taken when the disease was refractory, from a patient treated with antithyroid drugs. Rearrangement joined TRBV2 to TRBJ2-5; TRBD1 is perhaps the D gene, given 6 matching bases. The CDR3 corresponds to CASSSLQGQETQYF. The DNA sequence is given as TGTGCCAGCAGTAGCCTACAGGGCCAAGAGACCCAGTACTTC.